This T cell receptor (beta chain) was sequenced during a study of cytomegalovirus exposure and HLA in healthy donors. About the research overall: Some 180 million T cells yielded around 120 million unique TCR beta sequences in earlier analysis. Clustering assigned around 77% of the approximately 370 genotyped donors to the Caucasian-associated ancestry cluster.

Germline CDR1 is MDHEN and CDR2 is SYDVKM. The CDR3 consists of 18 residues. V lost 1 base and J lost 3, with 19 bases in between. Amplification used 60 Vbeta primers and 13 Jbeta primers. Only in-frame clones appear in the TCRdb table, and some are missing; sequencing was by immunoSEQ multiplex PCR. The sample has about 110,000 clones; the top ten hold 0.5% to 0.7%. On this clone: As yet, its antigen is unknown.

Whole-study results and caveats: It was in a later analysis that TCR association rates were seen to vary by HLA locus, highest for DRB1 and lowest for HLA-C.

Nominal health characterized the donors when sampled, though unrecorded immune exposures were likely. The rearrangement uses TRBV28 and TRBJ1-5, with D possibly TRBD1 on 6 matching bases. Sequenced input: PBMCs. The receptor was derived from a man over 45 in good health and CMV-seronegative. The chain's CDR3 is CASSLFGAGEGNNQPQHF. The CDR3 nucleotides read TGTGCCAGCAGTTTATTCGGGGCAGGGGAAGGAAACAATCAGCCCCAGCATTTT.